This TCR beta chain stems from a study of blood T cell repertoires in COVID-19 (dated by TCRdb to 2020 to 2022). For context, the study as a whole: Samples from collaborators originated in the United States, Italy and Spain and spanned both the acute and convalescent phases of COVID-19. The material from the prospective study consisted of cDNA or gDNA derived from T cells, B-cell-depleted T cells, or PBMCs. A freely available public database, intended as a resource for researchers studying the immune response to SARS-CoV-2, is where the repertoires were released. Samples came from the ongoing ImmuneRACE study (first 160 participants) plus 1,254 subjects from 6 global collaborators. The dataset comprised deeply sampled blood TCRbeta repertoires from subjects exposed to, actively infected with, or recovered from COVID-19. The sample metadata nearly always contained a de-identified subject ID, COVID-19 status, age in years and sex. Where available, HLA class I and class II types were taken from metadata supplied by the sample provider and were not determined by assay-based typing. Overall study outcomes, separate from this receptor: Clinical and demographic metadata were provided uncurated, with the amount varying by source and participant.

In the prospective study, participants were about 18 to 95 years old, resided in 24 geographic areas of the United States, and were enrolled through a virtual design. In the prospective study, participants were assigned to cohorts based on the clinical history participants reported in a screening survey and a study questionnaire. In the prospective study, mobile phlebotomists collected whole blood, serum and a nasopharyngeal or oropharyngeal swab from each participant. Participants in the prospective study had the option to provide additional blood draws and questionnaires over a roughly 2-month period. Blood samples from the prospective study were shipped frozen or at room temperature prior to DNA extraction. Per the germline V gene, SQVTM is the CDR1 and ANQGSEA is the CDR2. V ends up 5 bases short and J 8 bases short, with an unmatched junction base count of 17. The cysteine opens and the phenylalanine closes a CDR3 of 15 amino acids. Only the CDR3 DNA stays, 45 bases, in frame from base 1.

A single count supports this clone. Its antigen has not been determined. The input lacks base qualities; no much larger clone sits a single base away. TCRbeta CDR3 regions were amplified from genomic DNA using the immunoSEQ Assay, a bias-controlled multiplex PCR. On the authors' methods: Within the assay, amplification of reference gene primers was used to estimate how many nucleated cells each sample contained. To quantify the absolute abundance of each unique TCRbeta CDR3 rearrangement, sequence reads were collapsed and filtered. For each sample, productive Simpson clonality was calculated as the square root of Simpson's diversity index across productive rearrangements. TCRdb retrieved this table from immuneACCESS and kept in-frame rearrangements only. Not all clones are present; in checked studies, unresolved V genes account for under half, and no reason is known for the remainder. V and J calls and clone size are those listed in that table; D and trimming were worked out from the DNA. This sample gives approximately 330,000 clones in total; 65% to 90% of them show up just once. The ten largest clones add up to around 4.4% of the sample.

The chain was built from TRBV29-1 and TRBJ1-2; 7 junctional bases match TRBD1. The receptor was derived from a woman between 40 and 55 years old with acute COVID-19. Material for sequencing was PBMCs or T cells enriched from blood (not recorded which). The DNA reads TGCAGCGTTTTCCAGTTTTTATTGGCAGGGGGAGGCTACACCTTC. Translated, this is CSVFQFLLAGGGYTF.